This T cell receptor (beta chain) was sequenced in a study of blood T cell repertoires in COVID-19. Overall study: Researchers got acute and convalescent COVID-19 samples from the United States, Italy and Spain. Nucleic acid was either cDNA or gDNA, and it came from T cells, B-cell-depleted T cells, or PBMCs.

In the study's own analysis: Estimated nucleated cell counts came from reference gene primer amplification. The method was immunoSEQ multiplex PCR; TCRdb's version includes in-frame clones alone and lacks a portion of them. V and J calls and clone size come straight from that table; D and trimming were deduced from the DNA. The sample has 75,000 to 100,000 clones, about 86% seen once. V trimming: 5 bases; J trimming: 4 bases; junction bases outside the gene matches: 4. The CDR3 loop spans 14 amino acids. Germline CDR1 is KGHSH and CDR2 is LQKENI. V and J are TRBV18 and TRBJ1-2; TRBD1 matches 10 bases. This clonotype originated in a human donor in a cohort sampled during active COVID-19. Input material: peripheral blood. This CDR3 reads CASSETGGSYGYTF. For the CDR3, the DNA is TGTGCCAGCTCAGAGACAGGGGGCAGCTATGGCTACACCTTC.